This TCR beta chain was recorded in a study of OX40 agonist ivuxolimab in advanced cancers. For the study at large: With a range of roughly 20 to 80, age averaged approximately 54 years, and nearly 85% were male. Points from the study as a whole: Partial responders treated at 0.1-3.0 mg/kg exhibited clonal expansion among the lowest measured. The work left the antigen specificity of expanded peripheral T cells undetermined. With doses of 0.1 to 3.0 mg/kg, CD4+ and CD8+ blood T cells had undergone clonal expansion by week 6.

V was shortened by 0 bases and J by 4 bases, with 8 bases between the two germline ends. There are 13 residues in the CDR3. CDR1 is SGHDT and CDR2 is YYEEEE in the germline V gene. Comment on this clone: Its matching antigen is unknown.

Clones were sequenced by immunoSEQ multiplex PCR, and TCRdb holds only the in-frame ones, with some missing. The sample records under 50,000 clones, more than 75% being singletons. The chain links TRBV5-6 to TRBJ2-7, with D perhaps given as TRBD1 or TRBD2 (6 bases each). The specimen was CD4+ or CD8+ T cells sorted from blood, collected in a trial of the OX40 agonist ivuxolimab. The receptor was derived from an adult with an advanced solid tumor such as melanoma, head and neck, liver or kidney cancer. The CDR3 region has the DNA TGTGCCAGCAGCTTGGTAGGGGGGTACGAGCAGTACGTC. Its protein is CASSLVGGYEQYV.